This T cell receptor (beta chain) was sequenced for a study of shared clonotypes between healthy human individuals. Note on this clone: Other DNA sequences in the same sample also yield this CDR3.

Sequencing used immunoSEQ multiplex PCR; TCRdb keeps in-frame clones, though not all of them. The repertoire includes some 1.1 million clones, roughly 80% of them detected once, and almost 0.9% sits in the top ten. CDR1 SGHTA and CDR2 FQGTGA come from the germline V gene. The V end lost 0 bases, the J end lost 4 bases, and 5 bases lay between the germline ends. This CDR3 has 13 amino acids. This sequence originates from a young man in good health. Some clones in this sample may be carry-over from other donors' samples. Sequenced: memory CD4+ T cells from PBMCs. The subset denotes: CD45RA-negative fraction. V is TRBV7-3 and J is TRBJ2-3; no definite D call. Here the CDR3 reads CASSLTSPDTQYF. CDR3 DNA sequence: TGTGCCAGCAGCTTAACCAGCCCAGATACGCAGTATTTT.